The 8 T cell receptor beta chains below all came from one sample that was sequenced in a study of shared clonotypes between healthy human individuals. The assay was immunoSEQ multiplex PCR, and TCRdb's table has in-frame clones only and misses some. The sample gives 1.4 million to 1.5 million clones, approximately 97% of which show up once; 1.2% is in the top ten. The sample comprised naive CD4+ T cells sorted from blood. The subset: CD45RA+ positively selected. Receptor source: a man between 25 and 39 years old in good health.

This rearrangement joins TRBV5-5 to TRBJ2-2; D not certain. V was clipped by 0 bases and J by 4 bases, with 7 bases between them. Germline CDR1 reads SGHKS; CDR2 reads YYEKEE (reference sequence). The CDR3 runs 14 residues. The CDR3 coding sequence is TGTGCCAGCAGCTTGGGAACGACCACCGGGGAGCTGTTTTTT. Translated: CASSLGTTTGELFF.

The V gene is TRBV5-1, the J gene TRBJ1-2; D might be TRBD1 (5 bases). Looked up from germline, CDR1 is SGHRS and CDR2 is YFSETQ. Trimming took 4 bases from V and 5 from J, leaving 18 bases between them. The CDR3 runs to 15 residues. The CDR3 DNA reads TGCGCCAGCAGCCCCGGGACCGCCGAGCGGTATGGCTACACCTTC. It yields the protein CASSPGTAERYGYTF.

This clone was seen more than once but under ten times. The chain links TRBV19 to TRBJ1-5; weak D call: TRBD1 (6 bases). The CDR3 consists of 13 residues. V was pared by 2 bases and J by 6 bases, with 8 bases between. Per the germline V gene, CDR1 is LNHDA and CDR2 is SQIVND (reference sequence). CDR3 in amino acids: CASSIHRVQPQHF. The DNA of the CDR3 is TGTGCCAGTAGTATACACAGGGTTCAGCCCCAGCATTTT.

V usage is TRBV2 and J usage is TRBJ2-7; 9 bases match TRBD1. Germline V gene sequence: CDR1 SNHLY, CDR2 FYNNEI. V lost 7 bases and J lost 3; bases outside the gene matches: 7. This CDR3 is built from 14 residues. CDR3 in DNA: TGTGCCAGCACGTTACAGGGGGCTGACTACGAGCAGTACTTC. It encodes CASTLQGADYEQYF. Using reference TRBV2 and TRBJ2-7 for the parts outside the CDR3, the full variable domain is EPEVTQTPSHQVTQMGQEVILRCVPISNHLYFYWYRQILGQKVEFLVSFYNNEISEKSEIFDDQFSVERPDGSNFTLKIRSTKLEDSAMYFCASTLQGADYEQYFGPGTRLTVT.

The chain joins TRBV30 to TRBJ1-2; unclear D gene. The CDR3 is made up of 13 amino acids. V lost 4 bases, J lost 8 bases, and 17 bases lay in between. The V gene's germline CDR1 is GTSNPN and CDR2 SVGIG (reference sequence). DNA for the CDR3: TGTGCCTGGACTCGCTACCCCTCCAGCGGCTACACCTTC. It encodes CAWTRYPSSGYTF.

The chain has TRBV4-1 and TRBJ1-2; D is possibly TRBD1 (6 bases). From germline, CDR1 is MGHRA and CDR2 YSYEKL. With 0 bases removed from V and 8 bases from J, the gap between germline ends came to 16 bases. This CDR3 spans 15 amino acids. The CDR3 region is CASSQDPGRGVGYTF. CDR3 nucleotide sequence: TGCGCCAGCAGCCAAGATCCCGGCAGGGGAGTGGGCTACACCTTC.

V and J are TRBV6-5 and TRBJ2-3; D is ambiguous. Germline lookup yields CDR1 MNHEY and CDR2 SVGAGI. Deletions cut 6 bases from V and 4 bases from J, with 11 bases between. The CDR3 length is 13 residues. The CDR3 DNA reads as TGTGCCAGCAGACTGCTGGTTCCAGATACGCAGTATTTT. It encodes CASRLLVPDTQYF.

Concerning this clone itself: Other DNA variants within this sample encode the same CDR3. The genes are TRBV9 and TRBJ2-1, with 10 bases identical to TRBD1. CDR3 length: 14 residues. The V segment lost 2 bases and the J segment 8 bases; nucleotides outside the gene matches: 4. The germline V gene encodes CDR1 SGDLS and CDR2 YYNGEE. The CDR3 region is CASSVRQGADEQFF. The CDR3 DNA is TGTGCCAGCAGCGTCAGACAGGGGGCGGATGAGCAGTTCTTC.